The 4 T cell receptor beta chains listed next were all sequenced from one sample in a study of beta chain features in type 1 diabetes (dated by TCRdb to between 2017 and 2018). Preparation of the library involved the immunoSEQ multiplex PCR assay. The entire isolated RNA was reverse transcribed using the High Capacity cDNA Reverse Transcription Kit, and thus expressed TCRB transcripts were sequenced. Held by TCRdb, this immuneACCESS table contains in-frame sequences only and omits some clones. Under half of the omission traces to an unresolved V gene where checked; the cause of the rest is unknown. Within this sample are hundreds of thousands of clones, with under 20% of them counted one time only. Around 0.02% of the sample belongs to the ten largest clones. Sequencing was performed on naive CD4+ T cells from blood. Sample cell subset or site, as interpreted from the label and publication: true naive CD4+ T cells. Receptors originate from a woman aged 18 to 35 in good health.

The chain joins TRBV6-5 to TRBJ2-2; D is undetermined. Germline V lookup: CDR1 MNHEY, CDR2 SVGAGI. V was pared by 0 bases and J by 5 bases, with 7 bases between. The CDR3 spans 14 residues. The CDR3 sequence is CASSYSIGTGELFF. As DNA, the CDR3 is TGTGCCAGCAGTTACTCGATCGGGACCGGGGAGCTGTTTTTT.

The chain combines TRBV4-3 with TRBJ2-4; unclear D gene. This CDR3 has 16 amino acids. Trimming stripped 0 bases from V and 2 bases from J, with 11 bases between. The germline V gene encodes CDR1 LGHNA and CDR2 YSLEER. The CDR3 nucleotides read TGCGCCAGCAGCCAAGATACTCGAGCGTCCAAAAACATTCAGTACTTC. This sequence encodes CASSQDTRASKNIQYF.

This clone has only a few counts. The CDR3 loop is CASRLTRESYEQYF. The CDR3 DNA is TGTGCCAGCAGGCTAACTAGAGAATCCTACGAGCAGTACTTC. The J gene is TRBJ2-7, the V gene TRBV2; D might be TRBD2 (5 bases). Trimming shortened V by 6 bases and J by 1 base, and 13 bases separated the two germline ends. The CDR3 runs 14 residues. In germline, CDR1 is SNHLY, CDR2 FYNNEI.

This chain joins TRBV7-8 and TRBJ1-2; D unresolved. The CDR3 sequence is 13 residues long. The V gene lost 3 bases and the J gene lost 4 bases, with 9 bases spanning the gap. Germline CDR1 reads SGHVS; CDR2 reads FQNEAQ. CDR3 in amino acids: CASSFPNLYGYTF. As DNA, the CDR3 is TGTGCCAGCAGCTTCCCCAACCTCTATGGCTACACCTTC.